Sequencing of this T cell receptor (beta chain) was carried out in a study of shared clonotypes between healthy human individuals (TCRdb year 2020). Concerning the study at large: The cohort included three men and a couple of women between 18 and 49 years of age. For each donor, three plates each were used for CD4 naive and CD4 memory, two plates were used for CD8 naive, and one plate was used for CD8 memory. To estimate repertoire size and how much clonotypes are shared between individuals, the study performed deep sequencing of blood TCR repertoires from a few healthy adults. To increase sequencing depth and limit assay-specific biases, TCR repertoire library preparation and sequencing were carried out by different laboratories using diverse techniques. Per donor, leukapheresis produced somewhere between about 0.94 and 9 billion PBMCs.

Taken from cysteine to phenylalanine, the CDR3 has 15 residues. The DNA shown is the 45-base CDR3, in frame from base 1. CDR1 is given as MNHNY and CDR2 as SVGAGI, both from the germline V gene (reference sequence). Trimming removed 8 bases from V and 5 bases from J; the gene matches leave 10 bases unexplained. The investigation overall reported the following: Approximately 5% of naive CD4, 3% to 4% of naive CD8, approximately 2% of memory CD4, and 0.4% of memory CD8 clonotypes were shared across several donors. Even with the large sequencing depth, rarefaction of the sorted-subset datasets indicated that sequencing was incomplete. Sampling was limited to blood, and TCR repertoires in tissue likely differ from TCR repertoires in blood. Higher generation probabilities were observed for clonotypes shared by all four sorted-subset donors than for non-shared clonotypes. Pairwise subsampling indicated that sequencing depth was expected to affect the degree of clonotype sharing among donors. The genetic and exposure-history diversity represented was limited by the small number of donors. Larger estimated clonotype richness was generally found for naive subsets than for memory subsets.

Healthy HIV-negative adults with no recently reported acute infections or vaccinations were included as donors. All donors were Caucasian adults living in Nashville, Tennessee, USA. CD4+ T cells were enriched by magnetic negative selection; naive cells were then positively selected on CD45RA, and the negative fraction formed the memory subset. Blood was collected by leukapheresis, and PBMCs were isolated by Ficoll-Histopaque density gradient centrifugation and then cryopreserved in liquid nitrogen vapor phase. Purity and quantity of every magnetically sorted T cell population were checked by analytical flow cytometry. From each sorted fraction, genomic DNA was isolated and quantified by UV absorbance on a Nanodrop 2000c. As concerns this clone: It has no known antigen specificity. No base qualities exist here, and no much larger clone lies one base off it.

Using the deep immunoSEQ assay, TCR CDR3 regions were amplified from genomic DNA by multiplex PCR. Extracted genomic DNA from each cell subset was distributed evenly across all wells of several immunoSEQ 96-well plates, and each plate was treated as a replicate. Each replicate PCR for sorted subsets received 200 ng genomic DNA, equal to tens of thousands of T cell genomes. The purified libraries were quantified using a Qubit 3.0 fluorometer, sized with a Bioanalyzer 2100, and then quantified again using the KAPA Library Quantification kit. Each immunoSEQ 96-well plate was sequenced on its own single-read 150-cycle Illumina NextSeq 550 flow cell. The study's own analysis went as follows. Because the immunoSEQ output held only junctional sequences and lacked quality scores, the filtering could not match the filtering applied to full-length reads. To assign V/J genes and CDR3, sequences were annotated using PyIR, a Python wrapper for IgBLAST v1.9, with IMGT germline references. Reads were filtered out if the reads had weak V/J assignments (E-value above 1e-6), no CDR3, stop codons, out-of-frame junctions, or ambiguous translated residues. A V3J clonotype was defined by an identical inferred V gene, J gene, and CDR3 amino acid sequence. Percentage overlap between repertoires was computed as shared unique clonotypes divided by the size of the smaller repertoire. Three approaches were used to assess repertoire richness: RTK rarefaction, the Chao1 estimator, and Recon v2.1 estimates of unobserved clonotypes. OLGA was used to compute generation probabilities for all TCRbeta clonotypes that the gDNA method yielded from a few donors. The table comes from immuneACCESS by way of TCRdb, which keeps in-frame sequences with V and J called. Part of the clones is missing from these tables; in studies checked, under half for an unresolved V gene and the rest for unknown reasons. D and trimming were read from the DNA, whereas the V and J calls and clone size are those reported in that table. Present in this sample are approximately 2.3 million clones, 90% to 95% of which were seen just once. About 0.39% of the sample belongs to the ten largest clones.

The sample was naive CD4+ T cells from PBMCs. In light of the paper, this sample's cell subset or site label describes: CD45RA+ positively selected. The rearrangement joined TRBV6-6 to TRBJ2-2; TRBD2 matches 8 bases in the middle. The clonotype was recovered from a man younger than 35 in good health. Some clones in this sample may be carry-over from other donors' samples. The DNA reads TGTGCCAGCCGGGGGCGGGAGGTAAAAACCGGGGAGCTGTTTTTT. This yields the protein CASRGREVKTGELFF.